Below are 7 T cell receptor beta chains sequenced from a single sample in a study of T cell changes during pregnancy in multiple sclerosis (dated by TCRdb to the late 2010s). Library prep was done by the immunoSEQ multiplex PCR assay. Here the immuneACCESS table is served through TCRdb, limited to in-frame sequences with V and J called. Missing clones are a known gap in these copies; in checked studies unresolved V genes cover under half, and the rest lacks a known reason. For this sample the table gives some 100,000 clones, of which 94% were detected only once. The biggest ten clones account for about 0.9% of the sample. The source was peripheral blood, collected before pregnancy. The source of these receptors is a female donor with multiple sclerosis, enrolled in a pregnancy study.

V is TRBV30 and J is TRBJ2-3; the D gene is possibly TRBD2 (6 bases). The V end was cut by 2 bases, the J end by 2 bases, with 8 bases between. The CDR3 contains 13 residues. Germline lookup yields CDR1 GTSNPN and CDR2 SVGIG (reference sequence). CDR3 coding DNA: TGTGCCTGGAGTCTGGGACTCACAGATACGCAGTATTTT. Encoded protein: CAWSLGLTDTQYF.

The CDR3 DNA is TGTGCCAGCTCACCCCCCGGCGCGGGGCGGCCAGATACGCAGTATTTT. Residues: CASSPPGAGRPDTQYF. The chain combines TRBV18 with TRBJ2-3, with a tentative D call TRBD2 (6 bases). CDR1 is KGHSH, CDR2 LQKENI, per germline. CDR3 length equals 16 residues. Trimming cost V 3 bases and J 4 bases, with 17 bases left between them.

The gene calls are TRBV27 and TRBJ2-1; TRBD2 matches 13 bases. This CDR3 spans 20 amino acids. From germline, CDR1 is MNHEY and CDR2 SMNVEV (reference sequence). The V and J ends lost 4 bases and 8 bases, in that order; junction bases with no gene match: 20. CDR3 in amino acids: CASSSLRRTSGSRTIDEQFF. The CDR3 nucleotides read TGTGCCAGCAGTTCACTCCGTCGGACTAGCGGGAGTCGAACGATAGATGAGCAGTTCTTC.

This clone was seen only once. The chain is built from TRBV2 and TRBJ2-7; TRBD2 matches 7 bases. The CDR3 consists of 14 residues. Germline CDR1 reads SNHLY; CDR2 reads FYNNEI. V lost 5 bases to trimming and J lost 0 bases; unmatched junction nucleotides: 4. CDR3 loop: CASSTGTTSYEQYF. For the CDR3, the DNA is TGTGCCAGCAGTACCGGGACTACCTCCTACGAGCAGTACTTC.

The sample holds a few counts of this clone. This sequence joins TRBV29-1 and TRBJ2-7, with TRBD2 as a possible D gene (6 bases). This CDR3 has 12 amino acids. The V gene's germline CDR1 is SQVTM and CDR2 ANQGSEA. V was shortened by 4 bases and J by 6 bases, with 13 bases between the two germline ends. The CDR3 loop is CSVALALGEQYF. CDR3 nucleotides: TGCAGCGTTGCCCTAGCGCTGGGCGAGCAGTACTTC.

This clone was recorded only once. The chain combines TRBV6-1 with TRBJ1-5; the match to TRBD1 covers 7 bases. The CDR3 is 17 residues long. V shed 1 base and J 0 bases; nucleotides not matched to a gene: 6. The germline V gene encodes CDR1 MNHNS and CDR2 SASEGT. The CDR3 loop reads CASSEDGTVYSNQPQHF. The CDR3 nucleotides read TGTGCCAGCAGTGAAGATGGGACAGTCTATAGCAATCAGCCCCAGCATTTT.

The rearrangement joins TRBV18 to TRBJ1-2, with 12 bases aligning to TRBD1. The V gene's germline CDR1 is KGHSH and CDR2 LQKENI. CDR3 length equals 15 residues. J was trimmed by 8 bases and V by 2 bases; bases with no gene match: 6. The CDR3 DNA follows: TGTGCCAGCTCACCAACCGGGACAGGGGGCGTAGGCTACACCTTC. Translation gives CASSPTGTGGVGYTF.